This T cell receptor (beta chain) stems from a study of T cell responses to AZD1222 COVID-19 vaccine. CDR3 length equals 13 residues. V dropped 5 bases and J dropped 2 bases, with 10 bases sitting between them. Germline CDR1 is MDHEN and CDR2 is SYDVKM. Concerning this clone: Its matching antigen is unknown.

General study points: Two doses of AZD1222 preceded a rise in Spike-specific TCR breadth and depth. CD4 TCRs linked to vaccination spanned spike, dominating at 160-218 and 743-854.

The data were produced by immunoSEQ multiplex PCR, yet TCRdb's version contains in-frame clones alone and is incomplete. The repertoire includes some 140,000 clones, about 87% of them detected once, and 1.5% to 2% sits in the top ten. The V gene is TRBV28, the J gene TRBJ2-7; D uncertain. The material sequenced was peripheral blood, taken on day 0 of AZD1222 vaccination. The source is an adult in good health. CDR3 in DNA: TGTGCCAGCAGTCTTCGGACCCCCTACGAGCAGTACTTC. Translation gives CASSLRTPYEQYF.